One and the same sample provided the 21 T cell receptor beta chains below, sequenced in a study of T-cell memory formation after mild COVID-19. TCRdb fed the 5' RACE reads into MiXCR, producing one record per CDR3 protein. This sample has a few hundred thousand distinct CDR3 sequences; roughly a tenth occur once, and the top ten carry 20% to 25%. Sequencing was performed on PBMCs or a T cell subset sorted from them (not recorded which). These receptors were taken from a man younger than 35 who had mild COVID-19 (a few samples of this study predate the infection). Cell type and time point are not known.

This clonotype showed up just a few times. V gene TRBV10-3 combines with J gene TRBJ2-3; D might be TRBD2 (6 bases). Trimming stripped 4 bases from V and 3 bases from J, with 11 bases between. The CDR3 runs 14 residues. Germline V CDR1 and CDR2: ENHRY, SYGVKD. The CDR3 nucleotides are TGTGCCATCAGTGTTGGCGGGGTGACAGATACGCAGTATTTT. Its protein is CAISVGGVTDTQYF.

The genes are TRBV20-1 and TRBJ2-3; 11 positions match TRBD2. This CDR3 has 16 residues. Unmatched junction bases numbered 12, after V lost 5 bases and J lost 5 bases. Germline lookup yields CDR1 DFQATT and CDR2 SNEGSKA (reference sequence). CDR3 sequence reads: CSAVIAGGPAGDTQYF. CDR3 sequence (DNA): TGCAGTGCTGTTATAGCGGGGGGGCCAGCAGGAGATACGCAGTATTTT.

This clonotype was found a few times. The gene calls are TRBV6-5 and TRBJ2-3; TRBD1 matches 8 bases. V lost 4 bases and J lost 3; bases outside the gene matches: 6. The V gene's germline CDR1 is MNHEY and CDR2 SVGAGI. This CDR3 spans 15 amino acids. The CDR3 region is CASSSRGRATDTQYF. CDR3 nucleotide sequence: TGTGCCAGCAGTTCCAGGGGGCGAGCGACAGATACGCAGTATTTT.

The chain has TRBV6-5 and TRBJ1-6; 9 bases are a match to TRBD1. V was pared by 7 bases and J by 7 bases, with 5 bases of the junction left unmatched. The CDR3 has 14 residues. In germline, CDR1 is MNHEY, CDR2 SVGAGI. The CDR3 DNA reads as TGTGCCAGCACCCCCGGGACAGGGAATTCACCCCTCCACTTT. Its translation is CASTPGTGNSPLHF.

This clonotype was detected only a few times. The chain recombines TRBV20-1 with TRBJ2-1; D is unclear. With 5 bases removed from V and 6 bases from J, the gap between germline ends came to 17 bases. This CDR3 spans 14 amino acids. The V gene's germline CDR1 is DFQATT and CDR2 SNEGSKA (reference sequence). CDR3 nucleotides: TGCAGTGCTTCCTCCGGGTCCCATGGCAATGAGCAGTTCTTC. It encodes CSASSGSHGNEQFF.

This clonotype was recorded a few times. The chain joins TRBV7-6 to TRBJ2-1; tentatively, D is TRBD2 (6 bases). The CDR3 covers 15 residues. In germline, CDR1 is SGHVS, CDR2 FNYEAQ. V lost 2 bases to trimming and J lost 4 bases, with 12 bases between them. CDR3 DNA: TGTGCCAGCAGCTTATCCAGGGACTGGTACAATGAGCAGTTCTTC. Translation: CASSLSRDWYNEQFF.

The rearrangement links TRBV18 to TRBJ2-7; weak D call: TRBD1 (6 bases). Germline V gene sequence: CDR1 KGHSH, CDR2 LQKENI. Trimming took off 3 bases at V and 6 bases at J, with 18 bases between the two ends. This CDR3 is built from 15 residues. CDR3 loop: CASSPANRDFGEQYV. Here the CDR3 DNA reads TGTGCCAGCTCACCCGCAAACAGGGATTTTGGCGAGCAGTACGTC.

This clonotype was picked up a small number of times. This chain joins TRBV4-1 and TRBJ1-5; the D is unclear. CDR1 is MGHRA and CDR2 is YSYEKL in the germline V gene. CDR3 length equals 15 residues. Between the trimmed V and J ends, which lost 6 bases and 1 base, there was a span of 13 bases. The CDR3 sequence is CASREEAGSNQPQHF. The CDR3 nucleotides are TGCGCCAGCAGAGAAGAGGCAGGAAGCAATCAGCCCCAGCATTTT.

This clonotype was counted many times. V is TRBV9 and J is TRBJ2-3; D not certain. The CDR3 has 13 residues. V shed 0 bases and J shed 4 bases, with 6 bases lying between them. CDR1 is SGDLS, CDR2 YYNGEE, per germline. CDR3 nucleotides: TGTGCCAGCAGCGTAGCGCCCGCAGATACGCAGTATTTT. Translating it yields CASSVAPADTQYF.

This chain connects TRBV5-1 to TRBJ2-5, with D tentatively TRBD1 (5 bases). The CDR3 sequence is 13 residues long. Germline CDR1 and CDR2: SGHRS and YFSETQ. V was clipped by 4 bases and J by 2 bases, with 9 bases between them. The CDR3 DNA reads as TGCGCCAGCAGCCCGACAGATCAAGAGACCCAGTACTTC. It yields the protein CASSPTDQETQYF.

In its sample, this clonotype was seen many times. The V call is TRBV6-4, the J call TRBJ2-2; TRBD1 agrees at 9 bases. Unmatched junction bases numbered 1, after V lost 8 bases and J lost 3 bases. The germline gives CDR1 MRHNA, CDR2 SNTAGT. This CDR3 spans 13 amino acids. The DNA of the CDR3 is TGTGCCAGCCGGGACAGGGACACCGGGGAGCTGTTTTTT. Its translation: CASRDRDTGELFF.

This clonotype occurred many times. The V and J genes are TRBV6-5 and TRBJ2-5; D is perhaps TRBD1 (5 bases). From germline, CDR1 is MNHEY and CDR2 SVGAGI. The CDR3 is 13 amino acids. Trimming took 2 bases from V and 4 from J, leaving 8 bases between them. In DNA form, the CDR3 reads TGTGCCAGCAGTTACGATCAGGGAGAGACCCAGTACTTC. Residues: CASSYDQGETQYF.

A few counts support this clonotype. The CDR3 DNA sequence: TGTGCCAGCAGCTCCGGGACAGGGCTCATCCAGCAGTATTTT. Its translation: CASSSGTGLIQQYF. The chain links TRBV11-2 to TRBJ2-3; TRBD1 agrees at 9 bases. V trimming: 4 bases; J trimming: 11 bases; junction bases outside the gene matches: 10. The CDR3 covers 14 residues. Germline V lookup: CDR1 SGHAT, CDR2 FQNNGV. Full variable domain (rest looked up from reference TRBV11-2 and TRBJ2-3): EAGVAQSPRYKIIEKRQSVAFWCNPISGHATLYWYQQILGQGPKLLIQFQNNGVVDDSQLPKDRFSAERLKGVDSTLKIQPAKLEDSAVYLCASSSGTGLIQQYFGPGTRLTVL.

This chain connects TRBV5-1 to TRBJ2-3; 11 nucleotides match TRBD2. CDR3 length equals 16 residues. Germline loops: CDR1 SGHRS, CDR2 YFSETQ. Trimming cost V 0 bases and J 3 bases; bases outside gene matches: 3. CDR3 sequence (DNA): TGCGCCAGCAGCTTGGCGAGACTAGCGGGGACAGATACGCAGTATTTT. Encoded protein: CASSLARLAGTDTQYF.

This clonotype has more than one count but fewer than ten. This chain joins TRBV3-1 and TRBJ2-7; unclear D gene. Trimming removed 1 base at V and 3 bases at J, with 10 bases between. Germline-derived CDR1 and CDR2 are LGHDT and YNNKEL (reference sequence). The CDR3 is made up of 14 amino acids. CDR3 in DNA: TGTGCCAGCAGCCAAGGGCACCTGAACTACGAGCAGTACGTC. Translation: CASSQGHLNYEQYV.

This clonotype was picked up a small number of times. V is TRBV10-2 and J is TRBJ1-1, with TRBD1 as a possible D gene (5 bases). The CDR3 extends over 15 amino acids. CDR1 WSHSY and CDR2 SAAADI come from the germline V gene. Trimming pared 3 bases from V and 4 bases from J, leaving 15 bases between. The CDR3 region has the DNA TGCGCCAGCAGTGATAGTAGGAGGGGAGGCACTGAAGCTTTCTTT. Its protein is CASSDSRRGGTEAFF.

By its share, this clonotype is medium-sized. The CDR3 DNA reads TGTGCCATCAGTGAGTCGCGGACGCAAGAGACCCAGTACTTC. Protein product: CAISESRTQETQYF. This chain connects TRBV10-3 to TRBJ2-5; D unclear. The V and J ends lost 0 bases and 2 bases respectively, with 7 bases between them. This CDR3 comprises 14 residues. Germline V gene data show CDR1 as ENHRY and CDR2 as SYGVKD.

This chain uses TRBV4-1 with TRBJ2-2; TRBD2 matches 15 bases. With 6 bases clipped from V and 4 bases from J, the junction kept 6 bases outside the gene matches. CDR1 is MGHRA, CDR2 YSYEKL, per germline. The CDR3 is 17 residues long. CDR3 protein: CASRGLAGGWATGELFF. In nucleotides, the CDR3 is TGCGCCAGCAGGGGACTAGCGGGGGGATGGGCCACCGGGGAGCTGTTTTTT.

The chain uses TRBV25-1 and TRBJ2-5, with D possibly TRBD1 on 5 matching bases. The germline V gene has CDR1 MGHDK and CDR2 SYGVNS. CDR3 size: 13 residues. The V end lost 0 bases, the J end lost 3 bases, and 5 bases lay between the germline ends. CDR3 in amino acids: CASSEYREETQYF. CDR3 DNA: TGTGCCAGCAGTGAATACAGGGAAGAGACCCAGTACTTC. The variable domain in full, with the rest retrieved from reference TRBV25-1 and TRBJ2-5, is EADIYQTPRYLVIGTGKKITLECSQTMGHDKMYWYQQDPGMELHLIHYSYGVNSTEKGDLSSESTVSRIRTEHFPLTLESARPSHTSQYLCASSEYREETQYFGPGTRLLVL.

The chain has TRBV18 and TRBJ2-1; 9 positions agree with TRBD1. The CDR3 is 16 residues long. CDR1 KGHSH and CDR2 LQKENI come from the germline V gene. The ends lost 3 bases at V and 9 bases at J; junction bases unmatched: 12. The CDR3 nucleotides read TGTGCCAGCTCACCTGCGGTGAGGACAGGGGCTGGTGAGCAGTTCTTC. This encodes CASSPAVRTGAGEQFF. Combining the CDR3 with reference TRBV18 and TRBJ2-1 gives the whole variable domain NAGVMQNPRHLVRRRGQEARLRCSPMKGHSHVYWYRQLPEEGLKFMVYLQKENIIDESGMPKERFSAEFPKEGPSILRIQQVVRGDSAAYFCASSPAVRTGAGEQFFGPGTRLTVL.

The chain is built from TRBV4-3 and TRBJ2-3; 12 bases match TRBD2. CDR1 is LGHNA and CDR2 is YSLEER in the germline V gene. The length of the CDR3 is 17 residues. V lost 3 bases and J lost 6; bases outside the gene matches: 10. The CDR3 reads CASSQGTGTSGLDTQYF. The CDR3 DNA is TGCGCCAGCAGCCAGGGCACCGGGACTAGCGGGTTGGATACGCAGTATTTT.